This is a list of T cell receptor beta chains from one sample in a study of cytomegalovirus exposure and HLA in healthy donors. Sequencing used immunoSEQ multiplex PCR; TCRdb keeps in-frame clones, though not all of them. Among more than 80,000 clones listed, 88% were seen once. Source material: PBMCs. All receptors come from a woman in her late teens or twenties in good health and CMV-seropositive. The CDR3 runs from the conserved cysteine through the conserved F or W. The D gene is left open where the match is weak. Where a row states a size, it is once, few, many or the class of an expanded clone; other rows omit it.

clone size: .
V gene: TRBV5-4
D gene: .
J gene: TRBJ1-3
CDR3 DNA: TGTGCCAGCAGCCCGGAGGCTACTGGAAACACCATATATTTT
CDR3 protein: CASSPEATGNTIYF

clone size: .
V gene: TRBV6-6
D gene: .
J gene: TRBJ2-2
CDR3 DNA: TGTGCCAGCAGTTCTTCAGGCAGGTACAACACCGGGGAGCTGTTTTTT
CDR3 protein: CASSSSGRYNTGELFF

clone size: .
V gene: TRBV6-4
D gene: TRBD2
J gene: TRBJ2-3
CDR3 DNA: TGTGCCAGCAGAGAGCGGGGGCCCACAGATACGCAGTATTTT
CDR3 protein: CASRERGPTDTQYF

clone size: .
V gene: TRBV6-6
D gene: TRBD2
J gene: TRBJ2-5
CDR3 DNA: TGTGCCAGCAGCATAAGCGGGGGGGCTCCGGAGACCCAGTACTTC
CDR3 protein: CASSISGGAPETQYF

clone size: .
V gene: TRBV7-6
D gene: .
J gene: TRBJ1-2
CDR3 DNA: TGTGCCAGCAGCCCCGGGGGGAAGTATGGCTACACCTTC
CDR3 protein: CASSPGGKYGYTF

clone size: .
V gene: TRBV11-2
D gene: .
J gene: TRBJ2-3
CDR3 DNA: TGTGCCAGCAGCCTGGAGTATGTAAATACGCAGTATTTT
CDR3 protein: CASSLEYVNTQYF

clone size: once
V gene: TRBV4-3
D gene: TRBD2
J gene: TRBJ2-3
CDR3 DNA: TGCGCCAGCAGCCCAGGGACTAGCGGGGAGGGAGGTACGCAGTATTTT
CDR3 protein: CASSPGTSGEGGTQYF

clone size: .
V gene: TRBV9
D gene: TRBD2
J gene: TRBJ2-2
CDR3 DNA: TGTGCCAGCAGCGTAGGTAGCGGGCTGAACACCGGGGAGCTGTTTTTT
CDR3 protein: CASSVGSGLNTGELFF

clone size: few
V gene: TRBV4-2
D gene: TRBD1
J gene: TRBJ1-5
CDR3 DNA: TGTGCCAGCAGCCAAAGGACAGGGGAAGATCAGCCCCAGCATTTT
CDR3 protein: CASSQRTGEDQPQHF

clone size: .
V gene: TRBV6-6
D gene: .
J gene: TRBJ2-2
CDR3 DNA: TGTGCCAGCAGTGTACAACGGGAACTCGGGGAGCTGTTTTTT
CDR3 protein: CASSVQRELGELFF

clone size: .
V gene: TRBV4-1
D gene: TRBD1
J gene: TRBJ1-4
CDR3 DNA: TGCGCCAGCAGCCAAGACCCGGGACAGGGGGCTGTGAAACTGTTTTTT
CDR3 protein: CASSQDPGQGAVKLFF

clone size: .
V gene: TRBV5-5
D gene: .
J gene: TRBJ2-3
CDR3 DNA: TGTGCCAGCACTAGGCAGGGCGGAGCGGATACGCAGTATTTT
CDR3 protein: CASTRQGGADTQYF

clone size: .
V gene: TRBV19
D gene: TRBD1
J gene: TRBJ1-1
CDR3 DNA: TGTGCCAGTAGAAGTACAGGGGTTAACACTGAAGCTTTCTTT
CDR3 protein: CASRSTGVNTEAFF

clone size: .
V gene: TRBV2
D gene: .
J gene: TRBJ2-7
CDR3 DNA: TGTGCCAGCAGCCCCCACTCGGGGATTATCTCCTACGAGCAGTACTTC
CDR3 protein: CASSPHSGIISYEQYF

clone size: .
V gene: TRBV6-1
D gene: .
J gene: TRBJ2-7
CDR3 DNA: TGTGCCAGCAGTGATCCCGGGATATCCTACGAGCAGTACTTC
CDR3 protein: CASSDPGISYEQYF

clone size: .
V gene: TRBV19
D gene: TRBD1
J gene: TRBJ1-5
CDR3 DNA: TGTGCCAGTCACGGGACAGGGGTTTTTCAGCCCCAGCATTTT
CDR3 protein: CASHGTGVFQPQHF

clone size: .
V gene: TRBV28
D gene: TRBD1
J gene: TRBJ2-3
CDR3 DNA: TGTGCCAGCAGTTTAGGGACAGGGAGCACAGATACGCAGTATTTT
CDR3 protein: CASSLGTGSTDTQYF

clone size: .
V gene: TRBV6-5
D gene: TRBD1
J gene: TRBJ2-5
CDR3 DNA: TGTGGCGCGGGGCAGGGGGCGCGTAGAGAGACCCAGTACTTC
CDR3 protein: CGAGQGARRETQYF

clone size: .
V gene: TRBV7-3
D gene: TRBD1
J gene: TRBJ1-5
CDR3 DNA: TGTGCCAGGGGTTACCAGGGGGATCAGCCCCAGCATTTT
CDR3 protein: CARGYQGDQPQHF

clone size: .
V gene: TRBV27
D gene: .
J gene: TRBJ2-3
CDR3 DNA: TGTGCCAGCAGTCCGGGGGTTGCCACAGATACGCAGTATTTT
CDR3 protein: CASSPGVATDTQYF

clone size: .
V gene: TRBV13
D gene: .
J gene: TRBJ1-4
CDR3 DNA: TGTGCCAGCAGCTTCGGAGGGACGGGTGGTGAAAAACTGTTTTTT
CDR3 protein: CASSFGGTGGEKLFF

clone size: .
V gene: TRBV28
D gene: .
J gene: TRBJ1-6
CDR3 DNA: TGTGCCAGCAGTCCCGATAATTCACCCCTCCACTTT
CDR3 protein: CASSPDNSPLHF

clone size: many
V gene: TRBV18
D gene: TRBD1
J gene: TRBJ1-6
CDR3 DNA: TGTGCCAGCTCACCACGCCCCGGGACAGGGGATCAATCACCCCTCCACTTT
CDR3 protein: CASSPRPGTGDQSPLHF

clone size: .
V gene: TRBV6-5
D gene: TRBD1
J gene: TRBJ2-3
CDR3 DNA: TGTGCCAGCAGTCGGACAGGGGCCACAGATACGCAGTATTTT
CDR3 protein: CASSRTGATDTQYF

clone size: few
V gene: TRBV28
D gene: TRBD1
J gene: TRBJ1-5
CDR3 DNA: TGTGCCAGCAACGACAGGGATCAGCCCCAGCATTTT
CDR3 protein: CASNDRDQPQHF

clone size: .
V gene: TRBV7-9
D gene: .
J gene: TRBJ1-2
CDR3 DNA: TGTGCCAGCAGCTTAGCGGGGGCGGAGCCAAACTATGGCTACACCTTC
CDR3 protein: CASSLAGAEPNYGYTF

clone size: .
V gene: TRBV4-1
D gene: .
J gene: TRBJ1-2
CDR3 DNA: TGCGCCAGCAGCCAAGGCAATGGGGGCGCGCAGCCCTATGGCTACACCTTC
CDR3 protein: CASSQGNGGAQPYGYTF

clone size: once
V gene: TRBV28
D gene: TRBD1
J gene: TRBJ2-1
CDR3 DNA: TGTGCCAGCAGTTTAGCCCAGGGGGTCTCCTACAATGAGCAGTTCTTC
CDR3 protein: CASSLAQGVSYNEQFF

clone size: .
V gene: TRBV19
D gene: .
J gene: TRBJ1-3
CDR3 DNA: TGTGCCAGTATCGGTGTAAACACCATATATTTT
CDR3 protein: CASIGVNTIYF

clone size: .
V gene: TRBV28
D gene: .
J gene: TRBJ1-1
CDR3 DNA: TGTGCCAGCAGATTTCGGGGGGGAACTGAAGCTTTCTTT
CDR3 protein: CASRFRGGTEAFF

clone size: .
V gene: TRBV7-9
D gene: TRBD1
J gene: TRBJ1-4
CDR3 DNA: TGTGCCAGCAGCTTAGGGGGACAGGGTGGGCACCAGAATGAAAAACTGTTTTTT
CDR3 protein: CASSLGGQGGHQNEKLFF

clone size: .
V gene: TRBV7-9
D gene: TRBD1
J gene: TRBJ1-6
CDR3 DNA: TGTGCCAGCAGCTTAGTCGGCCAGGGGGCTTCACCCCTCCACTTT
CDR3 protein: CASSLVGQGASPLHF